The 5 T cell receptor beta chains below were found in one sample sequenced in a study of T-cell memory formation after mild COVID-19. TCRdb reprocessed the 5' RACE reads with MiXCR, giving one entry per CDR3 protein. Of about 260,000 distinct CDR3 sequences in the sample, around 15% were seen once. The sample was PBMCs or a T cell subset sorted from them (not recorded which). The receptor set was obtained from a man between 18 and 29 years old who had mild COVID-19 (a few samples of this study predate the infection). Cell type and time point are not known.

Comments on this clonotype: This sequence may be a read error, since a much larger clone differs from it by one base. This rearrangement joins TRBV4-3 to TRBJ2-2, with no clear D. The V end was cut by 1 base, the J end by 7 bases, with 10 bases between. The CDR3 spans 14 residues. Germline CDR1 and CDR2: LGHNA and YSLEER. CDR3 residues: CASSQGVGSGELFF. The CDR3 nucleotides read TGCGCCAGCAGCCAAGGTGTGGGCAGCGGGGAGCTGTTTTTT.

The V call is TRBV28, the J call TRBJ1-2, with a tentative D call TRBD1 (6 bases). Trimming shortened V by 6 bases and J by 6 bases, and 14 bases separated the two germline ends. Looked up from germline, CDR1 is MDHEN and CDR2 is SYDVKM. There are 13 residues in the CDR3. CDR3 loop: CASSSRTVNGYTF. CDR3 sequence (DNA): TGTGCCAGCAGCTCTAGGACAGTCAATGGCTACACCTTC.

This clonotype was recorded at least ten times. V is TRBV4-3 and J is TRBJ1-2, with D hard to call. Trimming took 0 bases from V and 3 from J, leaving 14 bases between them. This CDR3 spans 16 amino acids. Germline-derived CDR1 and CDR2 are LGHNA and YSLEER. CDR3 DNA: TGCGCCAGCAGCCAAGAGTTCGGCGTCAGACACTATGGCTACACCTTC. It specifies CASSQEFGVRHYGYTF.

V and J are TRBV7-9 and TRBJ2-3, with 12 bases aligning to TRBD2. CDR1 and CDR2 from the germline V gene are SEHNR and FQNEAQ (reference sequence). V trimming: 4 bases; J trimming: 6 bases; junction bases outside the gene matches: 5. This CDR3 is 15 amino acids long. This CDR3 reads CASSYSSGGADTQYF. The CDR3 DNA reads TGTGCCAGCAGCTACTCTAGCGGGGGGGCTGATACGCAGTATTTT.

This chain connects TRBV2 to TRBJ2-1; D might be TRBD1 (6 bases). Trimming removed 9 bases from V and 1 base from J, with 16 bases in between. The CDR3 has 15 residues. Germline V gives CDR1 SNHLY, CDR2 FYNNEI. The CDR3 DNA reads as TGTGCCAGGGGCAGGGGCACGGGATCCTACAATGAGCAGTTCTTC. Amino acid sequence: CARGRGTGSYNEQFF. Full variable domain (remainder filled in from reference TRBV2 and TRBJ2-1): EPEVTQTPSHQVTQMGQEVILRCVPISNHLYFYWYRQILGQKVEFLVSFYNNEISEKSEIFDDQFSVERPDGSNFTLKIRSTKLEDSAMYFCARGRGTGSYNEQFFGPGTRLTVL.